This T cell receptor beta chain was captured by sequencing in a study of monozygotic twins with inflammatory bowel disease. Through template switching, UMIs that included a 6-nucleotide sample barcode were added. Two nested PCRs, run for approximately 16 and 9 cycles, were applied to TCRalpha and TCRbeta cDNA. TCRdb derives one entry per CDR3 protein from the 5' RACE reads, leaving out DNA. Its clone listing holds under 200,000 distinct CDR3 sequences. Regarding the study as a whole: Varying immunosuppressive regimens may have increased patient repertoire variability. Support for any single strong IBD-associated signal or clonotype was not found.

Regarding this clonotype: Its antigen remains unidentified.

Per the germline V gene, CDR1 is SGHRS and CDR2 is YFSETQ. CDR3 length: 15 amino acids. The V gene is TRBV5-1, the J gene TRBJ2-3; TCRdb calls TRBD2, which cannot be checked without DNA. This receptor was taken from a human donor with ulcerative colitis or Crohn's disease, or a healthy co-twin of an affected twin (not recorded which). Sequencing used blood. This CDR3 is CASTGLAGGSDTQYF.